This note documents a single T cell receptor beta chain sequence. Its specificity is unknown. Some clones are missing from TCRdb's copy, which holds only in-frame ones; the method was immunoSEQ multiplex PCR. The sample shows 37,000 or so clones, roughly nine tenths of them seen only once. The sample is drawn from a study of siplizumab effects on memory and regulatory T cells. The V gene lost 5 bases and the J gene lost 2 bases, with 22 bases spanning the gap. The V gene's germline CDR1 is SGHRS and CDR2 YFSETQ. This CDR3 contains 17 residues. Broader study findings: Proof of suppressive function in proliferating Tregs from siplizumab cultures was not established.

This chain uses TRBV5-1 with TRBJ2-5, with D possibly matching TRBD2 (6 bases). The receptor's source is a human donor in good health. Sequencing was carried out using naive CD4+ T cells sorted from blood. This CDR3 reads CASSPQETGEQQETQYF. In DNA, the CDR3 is TGCGCCAGCAGTCCACAGGAGACGGGGGAACAACAAGAGACCCAGTACTTC.